A selection of T cell receptor beta chains follows, all from one sample in a study of cytomegalovirus exposure and HLA in healthy donors. Data came from immunoSEQ multiplex PCR; TCRdb stores just in-frame clones and leaves some out. The profile covers some 75,000 clones, with 90% to 97% appearing a single time and roughly 1.3% taken by the ten largest. The sample taken for sequencing was PBMCs. Source of these receptors: a woman aged 18-30 years in good health and CMV-seronegative. CDR3s include the opening cysteine and the closing phenylalanine or tryptophan. Fields, in order: V gene, J gene, clone size, D gene, CDR3 DNA, CDR3 protein. The D gene is left open where the match is weak. A clone size is listed for some rows: how often the clone was seen (once, few, many), or a class if it is expanded.

>TRBV5-4|TRBJ1-2|NA|NA
TGTGCCAGCGTTGAACTGGGGGGGTATGGCTACACCTTC
CASVELGGYGYTF
>TRBV5-1|TRBJ2-5|NA|NA
TGCGCCAGCAGCTTGGGGTCCGTGTCGGAAGAGACCCAGTACTTC
CASSLGSVSEETQYF
>TRBV29-1|TRBJ1-2|NA|NA
TGCAGCGTTGAAGCGGATTCAGGTGGCTACACCTTC
CSVEADSGGYTF
>TRBV6-1|TRBJ2-1|NA|TRBD2
TGTGCCAGCAGTGAGGGACTAGCGGGGGTCTCCTACAATGAGCAGTTCTTC
CASSEGLAGVSYNEQFF
>TRBV30|TRBJ1-4|NA|NA
TGTGCCTGGCTGAAACAGGGAATAGAGGAAAAACTGTTTTTT
CAWLKQGIEEKLFF
>TRBV5-4|TRBJ1-1|once|NA
TGTGCCAGCAGCGCCCAGAGGACTGAAGCTTTCTTT
CASSAQRTEAFF
>TRBV14|TRBJ2-7|NA|TRBD2
TGTGCCAGCAGCCAAGCTAGCGGGAGCAAACCCTACGAGCAGTACTTC
CASSQASGSKPYEQYF
>TRBV18|TRBJ1-2|once|NA
TGTGCCAGCTCACCGAGAGCTAACTATGGCTACACCTTC
CASSPRANYGYTF
>TRBV27|TRBJ1-5|once|NA
TGTGCCAGCAGTTTAGCAAGGGGTCAGCCCCAGCATTTT
CASSLARGQPQHF
>TRBV7-9|TRBJ1-1|NA|NA
TGTGCCACCTCCGCAGGGGACACTGAAGCTTTCTTT
CATSAGDTEAFF
>TRBV6-5|TRBJ2-7|NA|TRBD2
TGTGCCAGCAGTTACCTTAGCGGGCACTACGAGCAGTACTTC
CASSYLSGHYEQYF
>TRBV18|TRBJ2-7|NA|TRBD2
TGTGCCAGCTCACCAGAACGAGGGACTAGGATCTACGAGCAGTACTTC
CASSPERGTRIYEQYF
>TRBV6-5|TRBJ2-7|NA|TRBD1
TGTGCCAGCAGTGCCACCGGGACAGGGGGCACAGGGCAGTACTTC
CASSATGTGGTGQYF
>TRBV5-1|TRBJ2-6|once|TRBD1
TGCGCCAGCAGCTTACAGGGGGCCGGGGCCAACGTCCTGACTTTC
CASSLQGAGANVLTF
>TRBV7-2|TRBJ2-7|NA|TRBD2
TGTGCCAGCAGCTTAGGCGGGAGGAGCTCCTACGAGCAGTACTTC
CASSLGGRSSYEQYF
>TRBV5-4|TRBJ2-5|NA|TRBD2
TGTGCCAGCAGCTTGTATCTAGCGGGAGCCTCACAAGAGACCCAGTACTTC
CASSLYLAGASQETQYF
>TRBV30|TRBJ1-2|NA|TRBD1
TGTGCCTGGAACCCGGGACAGGGTACGCGCTACACCTTC
CAWNPGQGTRYTF
>TRBV7-8|TRBJ2-4|NA|TRBD2
TGTGCCAGCAGCTTAGTAGGGCTAGCGGGAGGAAACATTCAGTACTTC
CASSLVGLAGGNIQYF
>TRBV5-6|TRBJ2-1|NA|TRBD2
TGTGCCAGCAGCTTTCGGCGTACGGGCGGGAGTTCATATGAGCAGTTCTTC
CASSFRRTGGSSYEQFF
>TRBV6-1|TRBJ1-1|NA|NA
TGTGCCAGCACCCCAAACACTGAAGCTTTCTTT
CASTPNTEAFF
>TRBV7-2|TRBJ2-1|NA|NA
TGTGCCAGCAGCTCCTATCTCTACAATGAGCAGTTCTTC
CASSSYLYNEQFF
>TRBV27|TRBJ1-6|NA|TRBD1
TGTGCCAGCAGCTTAACGAGACAGGGCCCCTATAATTCACCCCTCCACTTT
CASSLTRQGPYNSPLHF
>TRBV9|TRBJ2-2|NA|NA
TGTGCCAGCAGCGTAGACGGGGCCGGGGAGCTGTTTTTT
CASSVDGAGELFF
>TRBV15|TRBJ2-7|NA|TRBD1
TGTGCCACCCTAACCGGGACAGCGTCGAGCGAGCAGTACTTC
CATLTGTASSEQYF
>TRBV14|TRBJ2-7|NA|TRBD2
TGTGCCAGCAGCCAAGATGAGGCGGGAGAATCCTACGAGCAGTACTTC
CASSQDEAGESYEQYF
>TRBV6-1|TRBJ1-2|NA|NA
TGTGCCAGCAGTGAATGGACAGATGGCTACACCTTC
CASSEWTDGYTF
>TRBV13|TRBJ1-5|NA|NA
TGTGCCAGCAGCTTAGGTGGAAGGGGTCAGCCCCAGCATTTT
CASSLGGRGQPQHF
>TRBV27|TRBJ1-5|NA|TRBD1
TGTGCCAGCAGTTTCGACCAGGGGGGCGGTCAGCCCCAGCATTTT
CASSFDQGGGQPQHF
>TRBV6-5|TRBJ2-7|NA|NA
TGTGCCAGCAGTCTCATAGCGGTATCCTACGAGCAGTACTTC
CASSLIAVSYEQYF
>TRBV4-1|TRBJ2-1|NA|TRBD2
TGCGCCAGCAGCCAAGATCCCCCTAGCGGGAGTTACAATGAGCAGTTCTTC
CASSQDPPSGSYNEQFF
>TRBV2|TRBJ2-7|NA|TRBD2
TGTGCCAGCGAGGATCCCGGGACTAGATACGAGCAGTACTTC
CASEDPGTRYEQYF
>TRBV10-1|TRBJ2-7|once|NA
TGCGCCAGCAGTGCCGAGGGAGCCCCCTACGAGCAGTACTTC
CASSAEGAPYEQYF
>TRBV11-1|TRBJ2-6|NA|TRBD1
TGTGCCAGCAGCGCGACAGGGAAAGGCTCTGGGGCCAACGTCCTGACTTTC
CASSATGKGSGANVLTF
>TRBV18|TRBJ2-2|NA|TRBD1
TGTGCCAGCTCAATACCGCCGGGACAGGGGGCCACCGGGGAGCTGTTTTTT
CASSIPPGQGATGELFF
>TRBV19|TRBJ1-1|NA|NA
TGTGCCAGTAGGAGACATACGAACACTGAAGCTTTCTTT
CASRRHTNTEAFF
>TRBV14|TRBJ2-7|NA|NA
TGTGCCAGCAGCCAAGTATGGCAGGGTTGGGGCGAGCAGTACTTC
CASSQVWQGWGEQYF
>TRBV19|TRBJ1-1|NA|NA
TGTGCCAGTAGTATAATCATGGGGGCCCTGAACACTGAAGCTTTCTTT
CASSIIMGALNTEAFF
>TRBV11-3|TRBJ2-7|NA|NA
TGTGCCAGCAGCTTACCCCCCCGCGGAGCGGACTACTCCTACGAGCAGTACTTC
CASSLPPRGADYSYEQYF
>TRBV5-1|TRBJ2-7|NA|TRBD2
TGCGCCAGCAGCTCGGCTAGCGGGAGTTTCGCCGAGCAGTACTTC
CASSSASGSFAEQYF
>TRBV10-2|TRBJ2-7|NA|NA
TGCGCCAGCACAGGGGGGCACTACGAGCAGTACTTC
CASTGGHYEQYF
>TRBV7-2|TRBJ1-1|NA|TRBD1
TGTGCCAGCAGCCAAAGACAGGGGGCTGAAGCTTTCTTT
CASSQRQGAEAFF
>TRBV29-1|TRBJ2-7|NA|TRBD2
TGCAGCGTCGGGGGGACTAGCGAGTTACGGGAGCAGTACTTC
CSVGGTSELREQYF
>TRBV11-3|TRBJ1-1|NA|NA
TGTGCCAGCAGCTCCACGACAGATGAAGCTTTCTTT
CASSSTTDEAFF
>TRBV27|TRBJ2-1|NA|NA
TGTGCCAGCAGTTTAGGGGGCGCTTCCTACAATGAGCAGTTCTTC
CASSLGGASYNEQFF
>TRBV5-4|TRBJ2-7|NA|NA
TGTGCCAGCAGGCGTAGTCGCGGTACCTACGAGCAGTACTTC
CASRRSRGTYEQYF
>TRBV6-1|TRBJ1-1|NA|NA
TGTGCCAGCAACAGACAAGGTTTGGGCACTGAAGCTTTCTTT
CASNRQGLGTEAFF
>TRBV10-3|TRBJ1-4|NA|TRBD1
TGTGCCATCAGTGATGGGACAGGGGGCGAGGGTAATGAAAAACTGTTTTTT
CAISDGTGGEGNEKLFF
>TRBV11-2|TRBJ2-3|NA|TRBD2
TGTGCCAGCAGCCCACGAACGATTACTAGCGGACTCACAGATACGCAGTATTTT
CASSPRTITSGLTDTQYF